The 4 T cell receptor beta chains given below trace back to one sample, sequenced in a study of blood T cells in healthy people across ages. For the second PCR, which ran for roughly 7 to 11 cycles, a sample-barcoded 5' primer and a J-beta primer mix were used. TCRdb analysed the 5' RACE reads with MiXCR anew, one entry per CDR3 protein. The profile covers 800,000 to 1,300,000 distinct CDR3 sequences, with roughly 24% appearing a single time and about 0.69% taken by the ten largest. These data were likewise used in another study, on T cells of mothers and their children.

The sample was blood. Source of these receptors: a girl aged 2 to 9 in good health.

CDR3 loop: CSYSGRGTDTQYF. The CDR3 bases are TGCAGCTATAGTGGGAGGGGGACAGATACGCAGTATTTT. The gene calls are TRBV29-1 and TRBJ2-3, with TRBD2 as a possible D gene (7 bases). The V gene lost 8 bases and the J gene lost 3 bases, with 15 bases spanning the gap. The CDR3 loop spans 13 amino acids. In germline, CDR1 is SQVTM, CDR2 ANQGSEA.

J is TRBJ2-7 and V is TRBV9, with D unclear. The CDR3 consists of 16 residues. Germline V gene lookup returns CDR1 SGDLS and CDR2 YYNGEE. V was pared by 0 bases and J by 4 bases, with 17 bases between. Here the CDR3 reads CASSVGTTHGRYEQYF. DNA of the CDR3: TGTGCCAGCAGCGTAGGCACCACCCATGGCAGGTACGAGCAGTACTTC.

The V and J genes are TRBV4-2 and TRBJ2-1, with 12 bases lining up with TRBD2. The germline V gene encodes CDR1 LGHNA and CDR2 YNFKEQ. V shed 0 bases and J 8 bases; nucleotides not matched to a gene: 8. CDR3 length: 17 residues. CDR3: CASSQEELAGGYHEQFF. CDR3 in DNA: TGTGCCAGCAGCCAAGAGGAACTAGCGGGAGGCTATCATGAGCAGTTCTTC.

This clonotype came up a few times. The V gene is TRBV7-2, the J gene TRBJ2-7, with 8 bases matching TRBD2. Germline values: CDR1 SGHTA, CDR2 FQGNSA. The length of the CDR3 is 13 residues. Trimming cost V 3 bases and J 6 bases; bases outside gene matches: 4. The CDR3 spells CASSFAGGTEQYF. Written as DNA, the CDR3 is TGTGCCAGCAGCTTTGCGGGAGGTACCGAGCAGTACTTC.